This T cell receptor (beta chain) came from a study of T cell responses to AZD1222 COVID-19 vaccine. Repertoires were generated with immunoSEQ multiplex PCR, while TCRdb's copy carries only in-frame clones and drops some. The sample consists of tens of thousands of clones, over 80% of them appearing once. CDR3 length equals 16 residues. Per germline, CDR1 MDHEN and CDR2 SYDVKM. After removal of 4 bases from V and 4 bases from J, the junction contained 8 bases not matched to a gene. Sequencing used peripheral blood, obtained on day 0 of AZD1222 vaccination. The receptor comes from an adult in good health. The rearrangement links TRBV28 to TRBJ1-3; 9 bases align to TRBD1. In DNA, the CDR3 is TGTGCCAGCAGTTACAGGGGGCTGCAAGAAGGAAACACCATATATTTT. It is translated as CASSYRGLQEGNTIYF.